The 23 T cell receptor beta chains below come from one sample, sequenced in a study of beta chain features in type 1 diabetes. Every bit of the isolated RNA underwent reverse transcription, so sequencing read expressed TCRB transcripts. TCRdb's table, derived via immunoSEQ multiplex PCR, lists solely in-frame clones and lacks some. The data hold some 410,000 clones, with approximately 14% observed a single time. What was sequenced was naive CD4+ T cells from blood. These receptors came from a man aged 25-40 years in good health.

In the case of this clone: Other DNA sequences of this sample code for an identical CDR3. The V call is TRBV7-9, the J call TRBJ2-2; D is uncertain. V dropped 0 bases and J dropped 4 bases, with 6 bases sitting between them. This CDR3 region has 14 residues. In germline, CDR1 is SEHNR, CDR2 FQNEAQ (reference sequence). CDR3 protein: CASSLAGSTGELFF. The CDR3 DNA follows: TGTGCCAGCAGCTTAGCGGGCAGCACCGGGGAGCTGTTTTTT.

In its sample, this clone was seen a few times. The CDR3 region is CASSVQGGEKLFF. The CDR3 DNA reads as TGCGCCAGCAGCGTGCAGGGCGGTGAAAAACTGTTTTTT. The chain joins TRBV5-1 to TRBJ1-4, with D tentatively TRBD1 (5 bases). Trimming shortened V by 4 bases and J by 7 bases, and 11 bases separated the two germline ends. Germline V gene sequence: CDR1 SGHRS, CDR2 YFSETQ. The length of the CDR3 is 13 residues.

V gene TRBV30 combines with J gene TRBJ1-1; D uncertain. The CDR3 has 12 amino acids. From germline, CDR1 is GTSNPN and CDR2 SVGIG (reference sequence). Trimming stripped 4 bases from V and 6 bases from J, with 12 bases between. The DNA of the CDR3 is TGTGCCTGGACCCAAGGGCCAGCTGAAGCTTTCTTT. Its protein is CAWTQGPAEAFF.

V gene TRBV7-9 combines with J gene TRBJ1-1; 8 bases are shared with TRBD1. V lost 5 bases and J lost 0; bases outside the gene matches: 8. CDR1 is SEHNR, CDR2 FQNEAQ, per germline (reference sequence). This CDR3 region has 16 residues. CDR3: CASSPGDRSMNTEAFF. The CDR3 DNA reads as TGTGCCAGCAGCCCGGGGGACAGGAGCATGAACACTGAAGCTTTCTTT.

The rearrangement links TRBV11-2 to TRBJ2-1, with 10 bases identical to TRBD2. The germline gives CDR1 SGHAT, CDR2 FQNNGV. Trimming cost V 6 bases and J 4 bases; bases outside gene matches: 6. CDR3 length: 15 residues. DNA for the CDR3: TGTGCCAGCAGACATAGCGGGAGGAAATACAATGAGCAGTTCTTC. Amino acids: CASRHSGRKYNEQFF. Combining the CDR3 with reference TRBV11-2 and TRBJ2-1 gives the whole variable domain EAGVAQSPRYKIIEKRQSVAFWCNPISGHATLYWYQQILGQGPKLLIQFQNNGVVDDSQLPKDRFSAERLKGVDSTLKIQPAKLEDSAVYLCASRHSGRKYNEQFFGPGTRLTVL.

This chain links TRBV4-1 with TRBJ1-5; D might be TRBD1 (5 bases). The germline V gene encodes CDR1 MGHRA and CDR2 YSYEKL. This CDR3 contains 14 residues. V was clipped by 1 base and J by 11 bases, with 15 bases between them. The CDR3 sequence is CASSQAAGPPAQHF. DNA of the CDR3: TGCGCCAGCAGCCAAGCGGCAGGGCCCCCGGCCCAGCATTTT.

This clone turned up a few times. V gene TRBV20-1 combines with J gene TRBJ1-1; 9 positions agree with TRBD1. Germline loops: CDR1 DFQATT, CDR2 SNEGSKA (reference sequence). The CDR3 is 11 amino acids. J gave up 10 bases and V 6 bases, and 6 bases lay outside the gene matches. The CDR3 loop reads CSAGRDRAAFF. The CDR3 DNA reads TGCAGTGCAGGACGGGACAGGGCAGCTTTCTTT.

Only a few counts were recorded for this clone. The chain has TRBV7-2 and TRBJ2-7, with 10 bases identical to TRBD2. The J segment lost 2 bases and the V segment lost 1 base, leaving 5 bases of the junction unmatched. CDR3 length equals 16 residues. Germline V gene lookup returns CDR1 SGHTA and CDR2 FQGNSA. CDR3: CASSLVVAGGAYEQYF. As DNA, the CDR3 is TGTGCCAGCAGCTTAGTTGTAGCGGGGGGTGCCTACGAGCAGTACTTC.

This sequence joins TRBV6-5 and TRBJ2-7; D uncertain. Germline lookup yields CDR1 MNHEY and CDR2 SVGAGI. Deletions cut 4 bases from V and 7 bases from J, with 8 bases between. The CDR3 totals 11 residues. The CDR3 bases are TGTGCCAGCAGTTCCATCAGAGAGCAGTACTTC. Translated: CASSSIREQYF.

This clone has only a few counts. The chain couples TRBV7-9 to TRBJ2-5; D is uncertain. Germline assignment: CDR1 SEHNR and CDR2 FQNEAQ (reference sequence). V was clipped by 5 bases and J by 0 bases, with 16 bases between them. The CDR3 length is 16 residues. The CDR3 reads CASSRGEVSYQETQYF. The CDR3, as DNA: TGTGCCAGCAGCCGAGGCGAGGTCTCGTACCAAGAGACCCAGTACTTC.

This clone turned up a few times. V usage is TRBV4-3 and J usage is TRBJ1-2, with D unclear. The CDR3 consists of 13 residues. In germline, CDR1 is LGHNA, CDR2 YSLEER. With 0 bases removed from V and 4 bases from J, the gap between germline ends came to 6 bases. CDR3 coding DNA: TGCGCCAGCAGCCAAGAATGGAGCTATGGCTACACCTTC. Translation: CASSQEWSYGYTF.

This clone was seen more than once but under ten times. The CDR3, as DNA: TGTGCCTGGACCAAGGGACTAGCGGGAGTTAGAGAGACCCAGTACTTC. It is translated as CAWTKGLAGVRETQYF. This chain links TRBV30 with TRBJ2-5, with 14 bases that match TRBD2. Germline V lookup: CDR1 GTSNPN, CDR2 SVGIG (reference sequence). The CDR3 sequence is 16 residues long. Germline trimming cut 4 bases from V and 4 bases from J; bases unmatched to any gene: 8.

The count of this clone is one. The chain employs TRBV9 and TRBJ1-3; 7 nucleotides agree with TRBD1. With 3 bases clipped from V and 0 bases from J, the junction kept 6 bases outside the gene matches. CDR3 size: 16 residues. From germline, CDR1 is SGDLS and CDR2 YYNGEE. The DNA of the CDR3 is TGTGCCAGCAGCGCGACAGGGCCTTTCTCTGGAAACACCATATATTTT. This codes for CASSATGPFSGNTIYF.

This clone was counted only a few times. The chain couples TRBV5-6 to TRBJ2-7; D is perhaps TRBD1 (6 bases). The CDR3 extends over 17 amino acids. CDR1 and CDR2 from the germline V gene are SGHDT and YYEEEE. V lost 5 bases, J lost 0 bases, and 21 bases lay in between. The CDR3: CASRLSLDRPSSYEQYV. The CDR3 DNA sequence: TGTGCCAGCAGGTTATCTCTCGACAGGCCTAGCTCCTACGAGCAGTACGTC.

The chain combines TRBV5-1 with TRBJ2-5, with 11 bases fitting TRBD2. Germline lookup yields CDR1 SGHRS and CDR2 YFSETQ. The V gene end was trimmed by 4 bases and the J gene end by 2 bases; junction bases not matched to a gene: 4. The CDR3 loop spans 15 amino acids. CDR3 coding DNA: TGCGCCAGCAGCGCCTGGACTAGCGGGCAAGAGACCCAGTACTTC. It encodes CASSAWTSGQETQYF.

This clone was seen more than once but under ten times. The chain recombines TRBV11-2 with TRBJ2-3; 9 bases agree with TRBD2. J lost 0 bases, V lost 6 bases, and 4 bases had no gene match. The CDR3 is 15 amino acids. The germline V gene has CDR1 SGHAT and CDR2 FQNNGV. This CDR3 reads CASRAGGASTDTQYF. CDR3 sequence (DNA): TGTGCCAGCAGAGCGGGGGGTGCTAGCACAGATACGCAGTATTTT.

The table lists this clone with a few counts. The V and J genes are TRBV7-6 and TRBJ2-3; either TRBD1 or TRBD2 may supply D (5 bases each). CDR3 length: 13 amino acids. V gave up 2 bases and J gave up 8 bases, with 11 bases separating them. Germline assignment: CDR1 SGHVS and CDR2 FNYEAQ. CDR3 sequence (DNA): TGTGCCAGCAGCTTAAAACGGGACGGTACGCAGTATTTT. It yields the protein CASSLKRDGTQYF.

This clone occurred a few times. V and J are TRBV18 and TRBJ2-7, with D possibly being TRBD1 or TRBD2 (6 bases each). Germline-derived CDR1 and CDR2 are KGHSH and LQKENI. V shed 1 base and J shed 10 bases, with 14 bases lying between them. The CDR3 is 13 amino acids. CDR3 bases: TGTGCCAGCTCACCACTTCCGCAGGGGACTCAGTACGTC. Protein sequence: CASSPLPQGTQYV.

This clone has a handful of counts. The chain combines TRBV20-1 with TRBJ2-3; either TRBD1 or TRBD2 may supply D (5 bases each). This CDR3 contains 11 residues. Germline V gene lookup returns CDR1 DFQATT and CDR2 SNEGSKA (reference sequence). The CDR3 reads CRAGATDTQYF. The CDR3 bases are TGCCGAGCCGGGGCCACAGATACGCAGTATTTT.

This clone has more than one count but fewer than ten. J is TRBJ2-1 and V is TRBV7-9, with D unclear. Germline CDR1 reads SEHNR; CDR2 reads FQNEAQ (reference sequence). The CDR3 covers 14 residues. V dropped 5 bases and J dropped 8 bases, with 16 bases sitting between them. The CDR3 reads CASSPFIMSYEQFF. The CDR3 nucleotides read TGTGCCAGCAGCCCCTTCATTATGTCTTATGAGCAGTTCTTC. The variable domain in full, completed from reference TRBV7-9 and TRBJ2-1, reads DTGVSQNPRHKITKRGQNVTFRCDPISEHNRLYWYRQTLGQGPEFLTYFQNEAQLEKSRLLSDRFSAERPKGSFSTLEIQRTEQGDSAMYLCASSPFIMSYEQFFGPGTRLTVL.

Regarding this clone: The sample holds other DNA sequences that translate to the same CDR3. The chain uses TRBV9 and TRBJ2-5; 10 bases agree with TRBD2. The CDR3 contains 16 residues. V dropped 2 bases and J dropped 3; count of bases not matched to a gene: 7. The germline CDR1 and CDR2 sequences are SGDLS and YYNGEE. This CDR3 is CASSVGLAGVEETQYF. CDR3 sequence (DNA): TGTGCCAGCAGCGTCGGCCTAGCGGGGGTCGAAGAGACCCAGTACTTC.

This clone was detected only a few times. The V gene is TRBV2, the J gene TRBJ1-1; D not resolved. The CDR3 has 13 amino acids. V was pared by 6 bases and J by 2 bases, with 10 bases between. The germline V gene has CDR1 SNHLY and CDR2 FYNNEI. The CDR3 loop reads CASSERLNTEAFF. The CDR3, as DNA: TGTGCCAGCAGCGAAAGACTAAACACTGAAGCTTTCTTT.

The rearrangement uses TRBV5-6 and TRBJ2-5; 8 nucleotides align to TRBD1. Germline CDR1 reads SGHDT; CDR2 reads YYEEEE. The V and J ends lost 0 bases and 1 base, in that order; junction bases with no gene match: 8. This CDR3 is built from 17 residues. In DNA form, the CDR3 reads TGTGCCAGCAGCTTGGCGAGACAGGGGAGGATCCAAGAGACCCAGTACTTC. It yields the protein CASSLARQGRIQETQYF.